This T cell receptor (beta chain) was found in a study of CD8+CD57+ T cells in acquired aplastic anemia (dated by TCRdb to 2016 to 2019). About the investigation overall: DNA extracted from sorted CD4+ and CD8+ cells had a mean of about 3 ug, with a range of roughly 0.18 to 27.4 ug. An average of approximately 10 million reads for CD4+ cells and 11 million or so reads for CD8+ cells was obtained from healthy donor samples.

Overall study outcomes, separate from this receptor: CD8+ Simpson's diversity did not differ significantly between patients and healthy controls (P=0.060). Roughly 30 CD8+ CDR3 sequences were found to be shared between patients and controls, but these sequences appeared to be highly expressed in patients and within the immunodominant clones of the patients.

The germline V gene (reference sequence) supplies CDR1 LNHDA and CDR2 SQIVND. The CDR3 goes from the cysteine to the phenylalanine over 15 residues. Of all the DNA, just the CDR3 is kept, 45 bases in frame from base 1. V sheds 5 bases and J sheds 2 bases, leaving 15 bases between their ends. In this study, sorted CD4+ and CD8+ T cells from the blood of healthy subjects and of severe aplastic anemia patients had their TCR repertoires deep-sequenced. Ficoll-Paque density gradient centrifugation was used to isolate peripheral blood mononuclear cells. Before DNA was extracted, CD4+ and CD8+ T cells were sorted using either FACS or magnetic beads. TCR beta VDJ combination and CDR3 sequence profiling used genomic DNA as the template. TCR repertoire sequencing was run on an Illumina HiSeq 2000. In the authors' own workflow: Repertoires were assessed using TRBV/TRBJ rearrangement plots, CDR3 size and DJ length profiles, and Simpson's diversity index. The most abundant DNA sequence in the deep sequencing data was taken as the immunodominant clone. CDR3 amino acid sequences were screened for sharing across subjects and compared with published repertoires and the VDJdb database. The raw public data were reprocessed by TCRdb itself: fastp quality trimming at Q25, MiXCR clonotype calling, in-frame beta chains only. Rows with one shared CDR3 protein collapse into an entry with the most common genes and DNA. It is TCRdb's table, rather than the study itself, that gives the V and J calls and clone size. Recorded for this sample are 120,000 or so distinct CDR3 sequences; 40% to 60% of them occurred a single time. The ten largest clones take up around 2.3% of the sample.

A remark on this clonotype: The antigen this receptor binds is unknown. No base-level quality is on record; no much larger clone is a single base apart.

Specimen: sorted CD4+, CD8+, or CD8+CD57+ T cells (not recorded which) from PBMCs. The rearrangement joined TRBV19 to TRBJ2-5, with the D gene not clear enough to name. This TCR came from a human donor in good health, serving as a control. CDR3 sequence: CASSRSAGSQETQYF. The sequence in DNA is TGTGCCAGTAGTCGGTCGGCAGGCAGTCAAGAGACCCAGTACTTC.